These 8 T cell receptor beta chains originate from one sample sequenced in a study of breast tumors, draining lymph nodes, adjacent tissues (dated by TCRdb to about 2016). The axillary draining lymph nodes of breast cancer patients were the source of the lymph node samples. The receptor library was made with multiplex PCR. Sequenced using an Illumina HiSeq 2000. The public reads were reanalyzed by TCRdb: fastp trimming at Q25, MiXCR alignment, in-frame beta chains only. Rows matching on CDR3 protein sequence are summarized as one entry with the most common DNA and genes. Here the sample has over 200,000 distinct CDR3 sequences; 32% occur a single time. Together, the top ten hold 1.2% to 1.5% of the sample. The sample was axillary lymph node tissue. The receptors originated from a female donor with breast cancer. Some clones in this sample may be carry-over from other donors' samples.

The chain has TRBV11-2 and TRBJ2-3; maybe TRBD2 (6 bases). CDR1 is SGHAT, CDR2 FQNNGV, per germline. The CDR3 length is 14 residues. V lost 1 base to trimming and J lost 6 bases, with 11 bases between them. This chain's CDR3 is CASSLAGTGDTQYF. The CDR3 DNA sequence: TGTGCCAGCAGCTTAGCAGGGACTGGGGATACGCAGTATTTT.

The chain joins TRBV7-9 to TRBJ2-5; D is possibly TRBD1 (6 bases). Germline values: CDR1 SEHNR, CDR2 FQNEAQ (reference sequence). V was shortened by 4 bases and J by 7 bases, with 28 bases between the two germline ends. This CDR3 has 18 amino acids. The CDR3 spells CASSSLTPRGHDRGTQYF. DNA of the CDR3: TGTGCCAGCAGCTCACTTACTCCCAGGGGACACGACCGGGGGACCCAGTACTTC. The full variable domain, completed using reference TRBV7-9 and TRBJ2-5, is DTGVSQNPRHKITKRGQNVTFRCDPISEHNRLYWYRQTLGQGPEFLTYFQNEAQLEKSRLLSDRFSAERPKGSFSTLEIQRTEQGDSAMYLCASSSLTPRGHDRGTQYFGPGTRLLVL.

Ten or more counts support this clonotype. The chain employs TRBV11-3 and TRBJ2-3; no clear D gene. The germline V gene has CDR1 SGHNT and CDR2 YENEEA. Trimming removed 1 base at V and 6 bases at J, with 14 bases between. The CDR3 covers 15 residues. Here the CDR3 reads CASSLVAYSGDTQYF. CDR3 nucleotides: TGTGCCAGCAGCTTAGTAGCTTACTCTGGCGATACGCAGTATTTT.

This clonotype occurred a few times. The junction departs from germline at one end; a sequencing error may be responsible. This chain links TRBV6-6 with TRBJ1-4; tentative D call: TRBD1 (5 bases). The CDR3 is made up of 13 amino acids. CDR1 MNHNY and CDR2 SVGAGI come from the germline V gene (reference sequence). CDR3 in DNA: TGTGCCAGCAGTCACTCGGGGCGGGGCGAACTGTTTTTT. It is translated as CASSHSGRGELFF.

A note on this clonotype: At one boundary the junction diverges from the germline segment, which might be a read error. The chain couples TRBV19 to TRBJ1-2, with D possibly matching TRBD1 (6 bases). Germline V gives CDR1 LNHDA, CDR2 SQIVND (reference sequence). This CDR3 is 18 amino acids long. CDR3 coding DNA: TGTGCCAGTAGTCAGAACCGGGGGGGGCGCAGGATACACTATGGCTCCACCTTC. Translated, it gives CASSQNRGGRRIHYGSTF.

This clonotype was observed many times. The V call is TRBV19, the J call TRBJ1-5; D ambiguous. Deletions cut 8 bases from V and 6 bases from J, with 14 bases between. The germline CDR1 and CDR2 sequences are LNHDA and SQIVND (reference sequence). The CDR3 runs to 13 residues. CDR3 coding DNA: TGTGCCAGTTCTACCGACCCCTTTCAGCCCCAGCATTTT. Translating it yields CASSTDPFQPQHF.

This clonotype was counted a few times. The chain couples TRBV6-1 to TRBJ2-4; D not certain. Germline V gene sequence: CDR1 MNHNS, CDR2 SASEGT. The CDR3 is 11 residues long. V was clipped by 5 bases and J by 9 bases, with 8 bases between them. CDR3 amino acids: CASSRAGIQYF. The CDR3 DNA reads as TGTGCCAGCAGTCGAGCTGGCATTCAGTACTTC.

At least ten counts were recorded for this clonotype. This chain uses TRBV14 with TRBJ1-2; 7 positions match TRBD1. The V segment lost 2 bases and the J segment 8 bases; nucleotides outside the gene matches: 5. The CDR3 contains 13 residues. Looked up from germline, CDR1 is SGHDN and CDR2 is FVKESK. The CDR3 nucleotides read TGTGCCAGCAGCCAAAGGGGGCTAGGCGGCTACACCTTC. Protein sequence: CASSQRGLGGYTF.